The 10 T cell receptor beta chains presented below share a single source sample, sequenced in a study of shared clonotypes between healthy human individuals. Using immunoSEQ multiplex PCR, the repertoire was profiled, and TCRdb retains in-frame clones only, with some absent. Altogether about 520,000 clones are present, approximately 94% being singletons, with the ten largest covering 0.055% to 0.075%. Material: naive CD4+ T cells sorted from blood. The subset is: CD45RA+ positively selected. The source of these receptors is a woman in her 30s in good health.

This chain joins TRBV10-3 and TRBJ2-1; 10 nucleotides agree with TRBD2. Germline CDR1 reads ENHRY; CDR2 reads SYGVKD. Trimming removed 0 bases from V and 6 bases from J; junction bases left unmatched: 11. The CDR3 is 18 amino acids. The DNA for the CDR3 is TGTGCCATCAGTGAGTCAGGGGCTAGCGGGAGAGGGACCAATGAGCAGTTCTTC. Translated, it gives CAISESGASGRGTNEQFF.

CDR3 region: CASRPPTFGYTF. CDR3 sequence (DNA): TGTGCCAGCAGGCCTCCGACATTTGGCTACACCTTC. The V and J genes are TRBV28 and TRBJ1-2, with D unclear. This CDR3 has 12 residues. Germline lookup yields CDR1 MDHEN and CDR2 SYDVKM. V lost 6 bases to trimming and J lost 7 bases, with 12 bases between them.

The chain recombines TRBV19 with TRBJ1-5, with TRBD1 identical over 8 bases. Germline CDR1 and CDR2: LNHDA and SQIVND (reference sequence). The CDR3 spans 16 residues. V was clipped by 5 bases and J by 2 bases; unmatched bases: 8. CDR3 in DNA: TGTGCCAGTAGTCCCCAGACAGGGGCGGGCAATCAGCCCCAGCATTTT. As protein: CASSPQTGAGNQPQHF.

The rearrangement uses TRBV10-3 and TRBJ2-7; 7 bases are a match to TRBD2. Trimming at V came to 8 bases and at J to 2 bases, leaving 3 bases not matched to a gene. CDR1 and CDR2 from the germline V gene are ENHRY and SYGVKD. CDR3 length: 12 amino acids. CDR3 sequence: CAIGREAYEQYF. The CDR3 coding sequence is TGTGCCATCGGTCGGGAGGCCTACGAGCAGTACTTC.

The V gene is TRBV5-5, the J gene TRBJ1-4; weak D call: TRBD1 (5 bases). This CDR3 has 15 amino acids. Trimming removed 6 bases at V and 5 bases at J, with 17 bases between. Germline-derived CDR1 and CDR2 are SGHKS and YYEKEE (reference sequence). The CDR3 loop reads CASTSYGTGNEKLFF. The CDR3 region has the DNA TGTGCCAGCACCTCTTACGGGACGGGGAATGAAAAACTGTTTTTT. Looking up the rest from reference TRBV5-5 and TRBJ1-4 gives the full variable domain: DAGVTQSPTHLIKTRGQQVTLRCSPISGHKSVSWYQQVLGQGPQFIFQYYEKEERGRGNFPDRFSARQFPNYSSELNVNALLLGDSALYLCASTSYGTGNEKLFFGSGTQLSVL.

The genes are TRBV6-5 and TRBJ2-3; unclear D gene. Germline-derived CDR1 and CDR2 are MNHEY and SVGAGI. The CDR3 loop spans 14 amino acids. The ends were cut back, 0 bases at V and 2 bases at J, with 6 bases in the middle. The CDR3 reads CASSYSVYTDTQYF. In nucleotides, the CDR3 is TGTGCCAGCAGTTACTCGGTCTACACAGATACGCAGTATTTT.

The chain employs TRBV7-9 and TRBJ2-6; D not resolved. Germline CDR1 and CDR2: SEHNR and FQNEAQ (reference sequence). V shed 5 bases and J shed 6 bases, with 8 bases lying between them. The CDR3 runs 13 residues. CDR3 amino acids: CASSLLTANVLTF. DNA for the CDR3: TGTGCCAGCAGCCTACTCACGGCCAACGTCCTGACTTTC.

CDR3 nucleotides: TGTGCCAGCAGCCCTAAGGGGGGGAGTAGGTCCTATGGCTACACCTTC. Translation: CASSPKGGSRSYGYTF. The V gene is TRBV2, the J gene TRBJ1-2; D is perhaps TRBD1 (6 bases). Looked up from germline, CDR1 is SNHLY and CDR2 is FYNNEI. Trimming cost V 6 bases and J 4 bases, with 21 bases left between them. This CDR3 has 16 residues. Using reference TRBV2 and TRBJ1-2 for the parts outside the CDR3, the full variable domain is EPEVTQTPSHQVTQMGQEVILRCVPISNHLYFYWYRQILGQKVEFLVSFYNNEISEKSEIFDDQFSVERPDGSNFTLKIRSTKLEDSAMYFCASSPKGGSRSYGYTFGSGTRLTVV.

The CDR3 reads CASSRDVPYEQYF. For the CDR3, the DNA is TGTGCCAGCAGCAGGGACGTCCCCTACGAGCAGTACTTC. This rearrangement joins TRBV28 to TRBJ2-7, with D possibly called TRBD1 or TRBD2 (5 bases each). This CDR3 has 13 residues. V was trimmed by 6 bases and J by 2 bases, leaving 11 bases between them. Germline V CDR1 and CDR2: MDHEN, SYDVKM.

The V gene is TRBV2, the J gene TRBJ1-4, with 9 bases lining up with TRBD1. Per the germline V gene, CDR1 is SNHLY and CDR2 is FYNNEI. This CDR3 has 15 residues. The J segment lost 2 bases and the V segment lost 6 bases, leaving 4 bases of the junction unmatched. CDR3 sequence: CASSPTGGTNEKLFF. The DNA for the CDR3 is TGTGCCAGCAGCCCTACAGGGGGCACTAATGAAAAACTGTTTTTT. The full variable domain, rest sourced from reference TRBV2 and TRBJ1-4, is EPEVTQTPSHQVTQMGQEVILRCVPISNHLYFYWYRQILGQKVEFLVSFYNNEISEKSEIFDDQFSVERPDGSNFTLKIRSTKLEDSAMYFCASSPTGGTNEKLFFGSGTQLSVL.